This T cell receptor (beta chain) stems from a study of chemoradiotherapy in HPV16-positive cancers. V lost 5 bases and J lost 2; bases outside the gene matches: 5. CDR1 and CDR2 (germline): SGHTA, FQGNSA. The CDR3 covers 15 residues. Method: immunoSEQ multiplex PCR; TCRdb's copy keeps in-frame clones and lacks some. The table has 5,500 to 7,000 clones, 80% to 95% seen once. V usage is TRBV7-2 and J usage is TRBJ2-5; the match to TRBD2 covers 10 bases. The source was blood, collected from a patient who underwent chemoradiotherapy. This sequence was found in a human donor with HPV-associated anogenital cancer. The CDR3 DNA reads TGTGCCAGCAGCCTTAGCGGGGGGCAACAAGAGACCCAGTACTTC. This translates into CASSLSGGQQETQYF. Supplemented by reference TRBV7-2 and TRBJ2-5, the full variable domain reads GAGVSQSPSNKVTEKGKDVELRCDPISGHTALYWYRQSLGQGLEFLIYFQGNSAPDKSGLPSDRFSAERTGGSVSTLTIQRTQQEDSAVYLCASSLSGGQQETQYFGPGTRLLVL.